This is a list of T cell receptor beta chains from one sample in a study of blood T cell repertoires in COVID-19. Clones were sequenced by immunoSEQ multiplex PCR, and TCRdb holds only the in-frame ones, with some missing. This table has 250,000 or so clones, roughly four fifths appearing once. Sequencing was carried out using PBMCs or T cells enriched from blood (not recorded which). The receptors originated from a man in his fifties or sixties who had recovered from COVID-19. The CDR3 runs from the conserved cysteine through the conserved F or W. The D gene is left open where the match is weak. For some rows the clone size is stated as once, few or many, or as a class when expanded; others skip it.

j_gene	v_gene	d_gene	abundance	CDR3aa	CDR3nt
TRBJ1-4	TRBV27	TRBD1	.	CASSRSRTGVEKLFF	TGTGCCAGCAGTCGGAGTCGGACAGGGGTGGAAAAACTGTTTTTT
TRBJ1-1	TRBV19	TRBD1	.	CASSRNRDRGRWGTEAFF	TGTGCCAGTAGTAGGAACCGGGACAGGGGGCGCTGGGGCACTGAAGCTTTCTTT
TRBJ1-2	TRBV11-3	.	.	CASSLDLSRGQVDYGYTF	TGTGCCAGCAGCTTAGATCTATCCAGGGGTCAGGTAGACTATGGCTACACCTTC
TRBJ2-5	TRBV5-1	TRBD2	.	CASSRGGTETQYF	TGCGCCAGCAGCCGCGGGGGGACGGAGACCCAGTACTTC
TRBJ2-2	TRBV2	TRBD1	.	CASSDSVQGTGELFF	TGTGCCAGCAGTGATAGCGTACAGGGGACCGGGGAGCTGTTTTTT
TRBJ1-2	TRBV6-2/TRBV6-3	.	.	CASSYAGLDYGYTF	TGTGCCAGCAGTTATGCGGGTCTCGACTATGGCTACACCTTC
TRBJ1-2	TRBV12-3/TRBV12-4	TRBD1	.	CASRGTGGFGYTF	TGTGCCAGCAGGGGGACAGGGGGCTTTGGCTACACCTTC
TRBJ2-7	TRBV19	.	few	CASSMFGQTSYEQYF	TGTGCCAGTAGTATGTTCGGACAGACGTCCTACGAGCAGTACTTC
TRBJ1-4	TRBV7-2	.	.	CASSASGLGVVEKLFF	TGTGCCAGCAGCGCATCCGGGTTAGGGGTTGTGGAAAAACTGTTTTTT
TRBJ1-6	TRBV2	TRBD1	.	CASSEAQGQGAYFGSPLHF	TGTGCCAGCAGTGAAGCGCAGGGACAGGGGGCGTATTTCGGTTCACCCCTCCACTTT
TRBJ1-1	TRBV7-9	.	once	CARPDRPNTEAFF	TGTGCCAGACCCGACAGACCGAACACTGAAGCTTTCTTT
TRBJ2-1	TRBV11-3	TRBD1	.	CASSLRTGPEFMGNEQFF	TGTGCCAGCAGCTTAAGGACAGGGCCTGAATTTATGGGGAATGAGCAGTTCTTC
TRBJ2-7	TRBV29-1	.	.	CSVAQGNYEQYF	TGCAGCGTTGCTCAGGGGAACTACGAGCAGTACTTC
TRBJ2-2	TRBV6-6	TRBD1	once	CASRKGGQGTGELFF	TGTGCCAGCAGGAAAGGGGGCCAGGGGACCGGGGAGCTGTTTTTT
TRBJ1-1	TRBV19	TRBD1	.	CASSMLGGANTEAFF	TGTGCCAGTAGTATGTTAGGGGGCGCCAACACTGAAGCTTTCTTT
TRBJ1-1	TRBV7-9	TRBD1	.	CASSPTGTGGLVTEAFF	TGTGCCAGCAGCCCGACCGGGACAGGGGGTTTAGTCACTGAAGCTTTCTTT
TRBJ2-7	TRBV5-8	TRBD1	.	CASSSTRDRGYEQYF	TGTGCCAGCAGCTCCACCCGGGACAGAGGATACGAGCAGTACTTC
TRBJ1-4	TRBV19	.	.	CASSIRLLATNEKLFF	TGTGCCAGTAGTATACGTTTACTGGCAACTAATGAAAAACTGTTTTTT
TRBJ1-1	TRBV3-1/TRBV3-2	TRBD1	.	CASGQGGWTEAFF	TGTGCCAGTGGACAGGGAGGGTGGACTGAAGCTTTCTTT
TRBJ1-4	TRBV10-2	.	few	CASSGTAGVEKLFF	TGCGCCAGCAGTGGGACCGCGGGGGTGGAAAAACTGTTTTTT